What follows is one T cell receptor (beta chain) and its context. The sample is drawn from a study of shared clonotypes between healthy human individuals. CD8 cells regarded as naive lacked CD45RO, were positively chosen for CCR7, and omitted terminally differentiated effector memory CD45RA+ cells. Here immunoSEQ multiplex PCR was the method, and the copy in TCRdb shows in-frame clones only, minus some. The profile covers 760,000 or so clones, with about 96% appearing a single time and less than 0.25% taken by the ten largest. Sequencing used naive CD8+ T cells sorted from blood. This clonotype was obtained from a man in his thirties or forties in good health.

CDR3 region: CASGYSGNTIYF. The CDR3 DNA is TGTGCCAGCGGGTACTCTGGAAACACCATATATTTT. The V and J genes are TRBV7-8 and TRBJ1-3, with D unclear. There are 12 residues in the CDR3. Per germline, CDR1 SGHVS and CDR2 FQNEAQ. V was pared by 8 bases and J by 0 bases, with 5 bases between.